This T cell receptor beta chain was sequenced in a study of vaccination and CD4 T cells after COVID-19. The CDR3 is 14 residues long. Germline V gene data show CDR1 as MNHEY and CDR2 as SVGEGT. Trimming left V 9 bases short and J 1 base short, with 16 bases between. One entry per CDR3 protein results from TCRdb running MiXCR on the PCR reads. The data show 31,000 or so distinct CDR3 sequences, with around 49% seen just once and 5% to 7.5% held by the top ten. Time point defined: late sampling 161 to 241 days after vaccination in a few convalescent patients. This TCR came from a human donor who had recovered from COVID-19. J is TRBJ2-7 and V is TRBV6-2 or TRBV6-3; possible D gene TRBD1, 6 bases. The source material was CD4+ T cells from blood, sampled about 7 months after SARS-CoV-2 vaccination. CDR3 protein: CARHRDRISYEQYF. In nucleotides, the CDR3 is TGTGCCAGGCACCGCGACAGGATATCCTACGAGCAGTACTTC.